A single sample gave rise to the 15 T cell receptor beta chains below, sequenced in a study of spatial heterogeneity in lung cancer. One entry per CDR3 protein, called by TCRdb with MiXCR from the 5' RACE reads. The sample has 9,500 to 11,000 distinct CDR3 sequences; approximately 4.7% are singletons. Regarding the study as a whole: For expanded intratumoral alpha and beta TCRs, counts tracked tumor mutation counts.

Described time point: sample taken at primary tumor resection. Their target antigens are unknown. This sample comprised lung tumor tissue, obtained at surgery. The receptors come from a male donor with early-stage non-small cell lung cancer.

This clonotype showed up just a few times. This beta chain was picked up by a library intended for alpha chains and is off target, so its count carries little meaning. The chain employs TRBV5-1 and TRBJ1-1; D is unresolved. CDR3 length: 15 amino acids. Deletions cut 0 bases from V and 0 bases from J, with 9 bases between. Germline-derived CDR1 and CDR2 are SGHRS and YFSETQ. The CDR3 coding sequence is TGCGCCAGCAGCTTGGCACGGACTGTGAACACTGAAGCTTTCTTT. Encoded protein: CASSLARTVNTEAFF.

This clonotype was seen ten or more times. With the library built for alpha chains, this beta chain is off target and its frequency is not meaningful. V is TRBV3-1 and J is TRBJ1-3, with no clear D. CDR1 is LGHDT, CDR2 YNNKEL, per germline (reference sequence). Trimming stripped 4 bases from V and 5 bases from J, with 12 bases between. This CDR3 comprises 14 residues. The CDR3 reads CASSREQTRNTIYF. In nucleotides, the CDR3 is TGTGCCAGCAGCCGAGAACAGACTAGAAACACCATATATTTT.

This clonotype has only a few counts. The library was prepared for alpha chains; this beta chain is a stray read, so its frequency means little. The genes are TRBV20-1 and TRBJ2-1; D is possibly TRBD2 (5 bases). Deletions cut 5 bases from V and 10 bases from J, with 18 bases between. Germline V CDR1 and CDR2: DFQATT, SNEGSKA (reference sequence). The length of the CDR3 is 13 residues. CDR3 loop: CSARTPRNPEQFF. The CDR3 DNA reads TGCAGTGCTCGGACTCCCCGTAACCCAGAGCAGTTCTTC.

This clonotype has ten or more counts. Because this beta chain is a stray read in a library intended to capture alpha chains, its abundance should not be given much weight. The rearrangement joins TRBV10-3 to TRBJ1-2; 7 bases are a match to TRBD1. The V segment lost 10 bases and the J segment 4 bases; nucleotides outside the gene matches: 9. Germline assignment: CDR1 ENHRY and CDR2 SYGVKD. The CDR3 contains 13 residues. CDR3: CATTGEPIYGYTF. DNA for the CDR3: TGTGCCACTACAGGGGAACCCATCTATGGCTACACCTTC.

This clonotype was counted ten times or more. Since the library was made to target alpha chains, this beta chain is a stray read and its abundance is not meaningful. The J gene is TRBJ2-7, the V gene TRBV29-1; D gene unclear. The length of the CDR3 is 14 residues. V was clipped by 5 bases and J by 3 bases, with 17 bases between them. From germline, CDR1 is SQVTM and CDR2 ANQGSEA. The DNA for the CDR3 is TGCAGCGTTTTAGTGAGTTCTCCCGACTACGAGCAGTACTTC. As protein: CSVLVSSPDYEQYF.

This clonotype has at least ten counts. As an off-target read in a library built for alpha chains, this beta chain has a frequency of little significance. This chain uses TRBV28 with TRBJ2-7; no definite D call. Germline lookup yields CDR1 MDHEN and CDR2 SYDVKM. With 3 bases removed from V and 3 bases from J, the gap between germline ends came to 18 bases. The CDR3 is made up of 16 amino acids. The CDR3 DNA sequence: TGTGCCAGCAGTTTTGGGGTTGAGTCTCTCCACTACGAGCAGTACTTC. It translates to CASSFGVESLHYEQYF.

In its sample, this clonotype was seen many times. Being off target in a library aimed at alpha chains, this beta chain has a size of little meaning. Here the CDR3 reads CASSKEARAAKNIQYF. In DNA, the CDR3 is TGTGCCAGCAGCAAAGAGGCAAGGGCGGCCAAAAACATTCAGTACTTC. This chain joins TRBV21-1 and TRBJ2-4; the table's D call TRBD1 went unverified against the DNA. TRBV21-1 is assigned pseudogene status. The CDR3 is 16 amino acids.

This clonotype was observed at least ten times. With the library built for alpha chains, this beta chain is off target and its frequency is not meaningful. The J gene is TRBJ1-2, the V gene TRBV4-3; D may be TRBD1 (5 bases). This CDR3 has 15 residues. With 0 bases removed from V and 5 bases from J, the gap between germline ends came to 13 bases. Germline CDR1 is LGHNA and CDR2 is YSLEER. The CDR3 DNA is TGCGCCAGCAGCCAAGATCCAGACGGGGCTTATGGCTACACCTTC. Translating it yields CASSQDPDGAYGYTF.

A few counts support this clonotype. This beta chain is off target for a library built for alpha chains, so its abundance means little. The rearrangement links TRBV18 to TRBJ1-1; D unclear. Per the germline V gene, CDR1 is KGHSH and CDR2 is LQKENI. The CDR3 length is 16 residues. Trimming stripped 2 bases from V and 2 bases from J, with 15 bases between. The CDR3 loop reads CASSPSLTEFNTEAFF. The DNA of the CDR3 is TGTGCCAGCTCACCATCCTTGACCGAATTTAACACTGAAGCTTTCTTT.

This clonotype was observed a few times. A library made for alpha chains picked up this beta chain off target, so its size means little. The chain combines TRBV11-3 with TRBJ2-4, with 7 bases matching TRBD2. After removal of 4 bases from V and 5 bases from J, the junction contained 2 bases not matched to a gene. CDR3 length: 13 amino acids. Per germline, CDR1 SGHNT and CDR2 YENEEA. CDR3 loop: CASSSGGQNIQYF. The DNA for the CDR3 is TGTGCCAGCAGCTCGGGGGGACAAAACATTCAGTACTTC.

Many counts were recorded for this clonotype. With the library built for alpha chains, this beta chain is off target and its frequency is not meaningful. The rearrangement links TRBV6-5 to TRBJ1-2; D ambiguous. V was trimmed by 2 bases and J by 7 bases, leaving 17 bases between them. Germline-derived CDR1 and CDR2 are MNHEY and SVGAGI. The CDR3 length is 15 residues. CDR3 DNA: TGTGCCAGCAGTTACGGACGGGGATTCCGACGTGGCTACACCTTC. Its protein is CASSYGRGFRRGYTF.

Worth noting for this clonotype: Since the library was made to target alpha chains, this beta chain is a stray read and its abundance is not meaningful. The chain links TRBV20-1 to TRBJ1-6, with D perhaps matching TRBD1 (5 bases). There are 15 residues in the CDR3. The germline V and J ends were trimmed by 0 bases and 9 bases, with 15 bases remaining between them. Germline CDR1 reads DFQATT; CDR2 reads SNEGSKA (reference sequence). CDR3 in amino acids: CSAREVLGRGSPLHF. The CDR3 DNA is TGCAGTGCTAGAGAGGTTCTGGGGAGGGGTTCACCCCTCCACTTT.

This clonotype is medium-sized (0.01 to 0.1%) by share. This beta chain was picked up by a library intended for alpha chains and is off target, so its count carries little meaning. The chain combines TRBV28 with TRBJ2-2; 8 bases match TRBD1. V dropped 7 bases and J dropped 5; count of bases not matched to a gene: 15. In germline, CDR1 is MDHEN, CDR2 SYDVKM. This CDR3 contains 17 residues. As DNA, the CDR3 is TGTGCCAGCACCCCCCTGATTACAGGGGGTAAGACCGGGGAGCTGTTTTTT. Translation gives CASTPLITGGKTGELFF.

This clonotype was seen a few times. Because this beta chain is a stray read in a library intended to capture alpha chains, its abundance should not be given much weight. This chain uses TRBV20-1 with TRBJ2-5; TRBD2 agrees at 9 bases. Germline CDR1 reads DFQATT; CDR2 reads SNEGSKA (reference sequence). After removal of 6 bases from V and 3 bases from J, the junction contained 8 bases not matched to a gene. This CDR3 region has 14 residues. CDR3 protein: CSASFLAGKETQYF. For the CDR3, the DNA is TGCAGTGCCAGCTTCCTAGCGGGGAAAGAGACCCAGTACTTC.

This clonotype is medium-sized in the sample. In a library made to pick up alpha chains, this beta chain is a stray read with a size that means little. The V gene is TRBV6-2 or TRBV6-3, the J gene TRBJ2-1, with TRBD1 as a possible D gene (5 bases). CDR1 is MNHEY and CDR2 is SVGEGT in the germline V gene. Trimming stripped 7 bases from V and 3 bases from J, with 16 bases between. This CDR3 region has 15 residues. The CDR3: CASIGAASFYNEQFF. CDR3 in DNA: TGTGCCAGCATAGGGGCGGCGTCTTTCTACAATGAGCAGTTCTTC.